This T cell receptor beta chain stems from a study of OX40 agonist ivuxolimab in advanced cancers. Overall study: The study gave patients intravenous ivuxolimab at 0.01 to 10 mg/kg every 2 weeks. Participants could have had prior anti-PD-1, anti-PD-L1 or anti-CTLA-4 therapy, and approximately 40% had some. Regarding the study as a whole: Circulating CD4+ and CD8+ T cells showed clonal expansion by week 6 at 0.1 to 3.0 mg/kg. Normalized T-cell clonal expansion was also low in some nonresponders.

To note about this clone: The antigen is unknown.

Germline V gene lookup returns CDR1 MDHEN and CDR2 SYDVKM. The CDR3 contains 15 residues. V dropped 8 bases and J dropped 4; count of bases not matched to a gene: 12. Method: immunoSEQ multiplex PCR; TCRdb's copy keeps in-frame clones and lacks some. The sample carries 98,000 or so clones, less than 90% recorded once. The genes are TRBV28 and TRBJ2-5; 8 nucleotides agree with TRBD1. The specimen was CD4+ or CD8+ T cells sorted from blood, collected in a trial of the OX40 agonist ivuxolimab. The receptor was isolated from an adult with an advanced solid tumor such as melanoma, head and neck, liver or kidney cancer. The CDR3 nucleotides are TGTGCCAGCGTATCCCGGGACAGGTACGGAGAGACCCAGTACTTC. Protein product: CASVSRDRYGETQYF.